The next 23 T cell receptor beta chains were all read from a single sample in a study of blood T cell repertoires in COVID-19. TCRdb keeps only in-frame clones here, not all; method: immunoSEQ multiplex PCR. The table shows roughly 120,000 clones, with approximately 70% occurring only once. The specimen was peripheral blood. Receptor source: a human donor with acute or convalescent COVID-19. The donor label of this sample is uncertain.

The V call is TRBV29-1, the J call TRBJ2-5; TRBD2 agrees at 15 bases. Germline trimming cut 6 bases from V and 5 bases from J; bases unmatched to any gene: 7. This CDR3 spans 15 amino acids. Germline assignment: CDR1 SQVTM and CDR2 ANQGSEA. CDR3 in amino acids: CSVPGTSGGLETQYF. The CDR3 DNA sequence: TGCAGCGTCCCCGGGACTAGCGGGGGGCTTGAGACCCAGTACTTC.

The chain carries TRBV6-5 and TRBJ2-5; D gene unclear. Trimming removed 6 bases at V and 3 bases at J, with 5 bases between. The CDR3 length is 11 residues. Germline V gene data show CDR1 as MNHEY and CDR2 as SVGAGI. In nucleotides, the CDR3 is TGTGCCAGCAGATTTAAAGAGACCCAGTACTTC. Its protein product is CASRFKETQYF.

This chain links TRBV7-9 with TRBJ2-3; 9 bases are shared with TRBD1. The length of the CDR3 is 15 residues. V was pared by 6 bases and J by 4 bases, with 8 bases of the junction left unmatched. The germline V gene encodes CDR1 SEHNR and CDR2 FQNEAQ (reference sequence). DNA for the CDR3: TGTGCCAGCAGTACTTGGGACAGGGCAGCAGATACGCAGTATTTT. Residues: CASSTWDRAADTQYF.

This sequence joins TRBV19 and TRBJ1-1, with D possibly TRBD1 on 6 matching bases. Trimming pared 7 bases from V and 1 base from J, leaving 10 bases between. The length of the CDR3 is 13 residues. The germline gives CDR1 LNHDA, CDR2 SQIVND (reference sequence). CDR3 amino acids: CASTRTANTEAFF. CDR3 nucleotides: TGTGCCAGTACCAGGACAGCGAACACTGAAGCTTTCTTT.

With regard to this clone: The same CDR3 also results from other DNA sequences found in this sample. The rearrangement joins TRBV7-9 to TRBJ2-3, with a weak D call TRBD1 (6 bases). CDR3 length: 14 residues. V gave up 2 bases and J gave up 2 bases, with 8 bases separating them. Germline lookup yields CDR1 SEHNR and CDR2 FQNEAQ (reference sequence). The CDR3 sequence is CASSLRGSTDTQYF. In DNA form, the CDR3 reads TGTGCCAGCAGCTTAAGGGGGTCCACAGATACGCAGTATTTT.

This sequence joins TRBV6-5 and TRBJ1-2; the match to TRBD1 covers 8 bases. Germline CDR1 and CDR2: MNHEY and SVGAGI. Unmatched junction bases numbered 7, after V lost 7 bases and J lost 6 bases. This CDR3 contains 13 residues. The CDR3 DNA reads as TGTGCCAGCATTTTACAGGGGGTTGATGGCTACACCTTC. Its protein product is CASILQGVDGYTF.

The V gene is TRBV7-9, the J gene TRBJ1-6; the D gene is possibly TRBD1 (5 bases). This CDR3 contains 16 residues. Per germline, CDR1 SEHNR and CDR2 FQNEAQ (reference sequence). V was cut by 5 bases and J by 8 bases, with 19 bases left in between. CDR3 sequence: CASSNSGGSGHSPLHF. The CDR3 DNA is TGTGCCAGCAGCAACTCCGGGGGGTCAGGGCATTCACCCCTCCACTTT.

V usage is TRBV5-8 and J usage is TRBJ1-6, with 10 bases matching TRBD1. This CDR3 comprises 16 residues. The germline CDR1 and CDR2 sequences are SGHTS and YDEGEE. Losses at the gene ends were 3 bases for V and 9 bases for J; bases not matched to a gene: 9. The DNA of the CDR3 is TGTGCCAGCAGCTCAGGGACAGGGGAACAGGGTTCACCCCTCCACTTT. Protein: CASSSGTGEQGSPLHF.

The rearrangement uses TRBV18 and TRBJ1-2; no definite D call. V was cut by 2 bases and J by 8 bases, with 18 bases left in between. Germline CDR1 KGHSH, CDR2 LQKENI. The CDR3 loop spans 15 amino acids. CDR3 bases: TGTGCCAGCTCACCAATAGTTGGAGAATCGAACGGCTACACCTTC. It codes for CASSPIVGESNGYTF. Full variable domain (missing parts from reference TRBV18 and TRBJ1-2): NAGVMQNPRHLVRRRGQEARLRCSPMKGHSHVYWYRQLPEEGLKFMVYLQKENIIDESGMPKERFSAEFPKEGPSILRIQQVVRGDSAAYFCASSPIVGESNGYTFGSGTRLTVV.

V usage is TRBV19 and J usage is TRBJ1-2, with 8 bases that match TRBD1. Germline trimming cut 6 bases from V and 4 bases from J; bases unmatched to any gene: 7. This CDR3 has 14 residues. Per germline, CDR1 LNHDA and CDR2 SQIVND (reference sequence). The CDR3 nucleotides are TGTGCCAGTAGCGGGGGGACAGGATCCTATGGCTACACCTTC. Translated: CASSGGTGSYGYTF.

The gene calls are TRBV21-1 and TRBJ2-2; TRBD2 is the table's D call and was not checked against the DNA. TRBV21-1 is a pseudogene segment. The CDR3 is 14 residues long. As DNA, the CDR3 is TGTGCCAGCGAACGCGTTACGCACACCGGGGAGCTGTTTTTT. It yields the protein CASERVTHTGELFF.

This clone came up a few times. Other DNA sequences of this sample code for an identical CDR3. This chain links TRBV18 with TRBJ1-5; D call uncertain. Germline CDR1 KGHSH, CDR2 LQKENI. V lost 2 bases to trimming and J lost 6 bases, with 11 bases between them. This CDR3 contains 14 residues. This CDR3 reads CASSPAGSGQPQHF. CDR3 nucleotide sequence: TGTGCCAGCTCACCAGCAGGAAGTGGTCAGCCCCAGCATTTT.

This chain uses TRBV2 with TRBJ2-1; 7 positions match TRBD1. V trimming: 7 bases; J trimming: 8 bases; junction bases outside the gene matches: 8. The CDR3 covers 13 residues. CDR1 and CDR2 from the germline V gene are SNHLY and FYNNEI. The CDR3 sequence: CASILDRTDEQFF. The CDR3 nucleotides are TGTGCCAGCATCTTGGACAGGACCGATGAGCAGTTCTTC. The full variable domain, in which reference TRBV2 and TRBJ2-1 provide the parts outside the CDR3, is EPEVTQTPSHQVTQMGQEVILRCVPISNHLYFYWYRQILGQKVEFLVSFYNNEISEKSEIFDDQFSVERPDGSNFTLKIRSTKLEDSAMYFCASILDRTDEQFFGPGTRLTVL.

The chain carries TRBV30 and TRBJ1-6, with 9 nucleotides matching TRBD1. The CDR3 spans 13 residues. Germline trimming cut 4 bases from V and 7 bases from J; bases unmatched to any gene: 2. CDR1 is GTSNPN and CDR2 is SVGIG in the germline V gene (reference sequence). Here the CDR3 DNA reads TGTGCCTGGAAGACAGGGGGGAATTCACCCCTCCACTTT. It translates to CAWKTGGNSPLHF.

The chain carries TRBV3-1 (or the pseudogene TRBV3-2) and TRBJ2-4; perhaps TRBD1 as D (6 bases). The CDR3 contains 16 residues. Germline CDR1 LGHDT, CDR2 YNNKEL (reference sequence). With 1 base removed from V and 0 bases from J, the gap between germline ends came to 10 bases. CDR3 coding DNA: TGTGCCAGCAGCCAAGGGTGGACAGTAGCCAAAAACATTCAGTACTTC. It is translated as CASSQGWTVAKNIQYF.

The V gene is TRBV7-9, the J gene TRBJ1-4; TRBD1 agrees at 8 bases. Trimming at V came to 2 bases and at J to 5 bases, leaving 4 bases not matched to a gene. In germline, CDR1 is SEHNR, CDR2 FQNEAQ (reference sequence). The CDR3 consists of 15 residues. The CDR3 spells CASSLSTGGNEKLFF. CDR3 DNA: TGTGCCAGCAGCTTATCTACAGGGGGGAATGAAAAACTGTTTTTT.

The rearrangement links TRBV5-5 to TRBJ2-1; D perhaps matches TRBD1 (6 bases). Trimming pared 4 bases from V and 0 bases from J, leaving 14 bases between. The CDR3 covers 16 residues. Germline V gives CDR1 SGHKS, CDR2 YYEKEE (reference sequence). The CDR3 protein is CASSRMTGSSYNEQFF. The DNA for the CDR3 is TGTGCCAGCAGCCGGATGACAGGCAGCTCCTACAATGAGCAGTTCTTC. Looking up the rest from reference TRBV5-5 and TRBJ2-1 gives the full variable domain: DAGVTQSPTHLIKTRGQQVTLRCSPISGHKSVSWYQQVLGQGPQFIFQYYEKEERGRGNFPDRFSARQFPNYSSELNVNALLLGDSALYLCASSRMTGSSYNEQFFGPGTRLTVL.

The rearrangement links TRBV9 to TRBJ1-2; the match to TRBD1 covers 8 bases. The CDR3 is 14 amino acids. V was clipped by 0 bases and J by 7 bases; unmatched bases: 5. Germline V gene lookup returns CDR1 SGDLS and CDR2 YYNGEE. The CDR3 DNA sequence: TGTGCCAGCAGCGTAGGGACAGGGACGGCTGGCTACACCTTC. Translated: CASSVGTGTAGYTF.

The chain recombines TRBV7-2 with TRBJ2-1, with 10 bases that match TRBD2. Unmatched junction bases numbered 6, after V lost 3 bases and J lost 4 bases. CDR1 SGHTA and CDR2 FQGNSA come from the germline V gene. The CDR3 is made up of 16 amino acids. The CDR3 region has the DNA TGTGCCAGCAGCTTGTCGGGACTAGCGTTGTACAATGAGCAGTTCTTC. The encoded protein is CASSLSGLALYNEQFF. Combining the CDR3 with reference TRBV7-2 and TRBJ2-1 gives the whole variable domain GAGVSQSPSNKVTEKGKDVELRCDPISGHTALYWYRQSLGQGLEFLIYFQGNSAPDKSGLPSDRFSAERTGGSVSTLTIQRTQQEDSAVYLCASSLSGLALYNEQFFGPGTRLTVL.

The count of this clone is one. The gene calls are TRBV4-1 and TRBJ1-2, with 7 bases that match TRBD1. This CDR3 contains 13 residues. Germline CDR1 is MGHRA and CDR2 is YSYEKL. V gave up 5 bases and J gave up 3 bases; unmatched junction bases: 3. CDR3 DNA: TGCGCCAGCAGCGCCGGGACAGACTATGGCTACACCTTC. It is translated as CASSAGTDYGYTF.

The CDR3 DNA follows: TGTGCCAGCAGCCCCGCGCGCGGGGCATGGGAGACCCAGTACTTC. Encoded protein: CASSPARGAWETQYF. This chain connects TRBV11-2 to TRBJ2-5, with D possibly being TRBD2 (6 bases). The germline V gene encodes CDR1 SGHAT and CDR2 FQNNGV. Trimming cost V 5 bases and J 5 bases, with 18 bases left between them. This CDR3 comprises 15 residues.

This clone was observed a few times. The chain carries TRBV10-2 and TRBJ1-2, with TRBD1 as a possible D gene (5 bases). Trimming took off 8 bases at V and 3 bases at J, with 10 bases between the two ends. This CDR3 spans 12 amino acids. The germline V gene has CDR1 WSHSY and CDR2 SAAADI. CDR3 amino acids: CASARDDYGYTF. The CDR3 coding sequence is TGCGCCAGCGCCAGGGATGACTATGGCTACACCTTC.

This chain connects TRBV2 to TRBJ2-3, with 8 bases matching TRBD1. This CDR3 spans 15 amino acids. Germline CDR1 SNHLY, CDR2 FYNNEI. The V gene end was trimmed by 2 bases and the J gene end by 3 bases; junction bases not matched to a gene: 4. DNA for the CDR3: TGTGCCAGCAGTGAATGGACAGGGTTTACAGATACGCAGTATTTT. This gives the protein CASSEWTGFTDTQYF.